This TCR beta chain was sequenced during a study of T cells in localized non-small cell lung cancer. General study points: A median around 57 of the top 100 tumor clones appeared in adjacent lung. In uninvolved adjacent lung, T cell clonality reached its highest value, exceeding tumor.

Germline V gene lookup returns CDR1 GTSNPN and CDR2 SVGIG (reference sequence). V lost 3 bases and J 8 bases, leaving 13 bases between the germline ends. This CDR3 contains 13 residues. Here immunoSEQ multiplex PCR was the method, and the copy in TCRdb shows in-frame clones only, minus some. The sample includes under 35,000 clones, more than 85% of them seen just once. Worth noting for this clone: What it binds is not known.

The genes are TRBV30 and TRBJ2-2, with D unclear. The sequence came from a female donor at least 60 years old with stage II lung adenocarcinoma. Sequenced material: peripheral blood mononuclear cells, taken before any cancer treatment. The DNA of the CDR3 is TGTGCCTGGAGCAGGCAGGTCCAGGGGGAGCTGTTTTTT. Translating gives CAWSRQVQGELFF.